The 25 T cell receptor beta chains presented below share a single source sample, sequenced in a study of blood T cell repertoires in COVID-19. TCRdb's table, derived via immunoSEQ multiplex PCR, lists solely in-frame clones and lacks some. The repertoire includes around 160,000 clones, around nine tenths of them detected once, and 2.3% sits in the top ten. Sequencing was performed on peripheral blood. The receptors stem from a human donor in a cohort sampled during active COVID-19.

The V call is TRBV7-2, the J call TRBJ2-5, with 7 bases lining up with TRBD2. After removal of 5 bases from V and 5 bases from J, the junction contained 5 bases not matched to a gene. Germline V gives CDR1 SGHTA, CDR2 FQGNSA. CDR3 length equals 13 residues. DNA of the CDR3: TGTGCCAGCAGCCGGACTAGTTTGGAGACCCAGTACTTC. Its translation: CASSRTSLETQYF.

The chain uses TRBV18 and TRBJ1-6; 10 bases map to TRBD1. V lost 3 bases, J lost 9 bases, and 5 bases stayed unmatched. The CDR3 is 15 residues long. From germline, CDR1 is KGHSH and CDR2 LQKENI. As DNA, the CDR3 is TGTGCCAGCTCACCCCTGGACAGGGGGAGTTCACCCCTCCACTTT. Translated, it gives CASSPLDRGSSPLHF.

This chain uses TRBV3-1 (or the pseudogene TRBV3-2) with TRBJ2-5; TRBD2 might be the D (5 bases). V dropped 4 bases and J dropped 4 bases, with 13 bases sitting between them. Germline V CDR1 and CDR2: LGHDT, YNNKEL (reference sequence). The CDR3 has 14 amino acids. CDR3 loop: CASSPHRGRETQYF. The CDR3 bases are TGTGCCAGCAGCCCCCACCGAGGGAGAGAGACCCAGTACTTC.

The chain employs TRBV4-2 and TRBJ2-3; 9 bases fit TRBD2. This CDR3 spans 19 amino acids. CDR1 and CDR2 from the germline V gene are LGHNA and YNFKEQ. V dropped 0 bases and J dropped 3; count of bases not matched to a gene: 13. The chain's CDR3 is CASSQDRAGGLMLTDTQYF. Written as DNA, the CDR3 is TGTGCCAGCAGCCAAGATAGAGCGGGGGGCCTAATGTTGACAGATACGCAGTATTTT.

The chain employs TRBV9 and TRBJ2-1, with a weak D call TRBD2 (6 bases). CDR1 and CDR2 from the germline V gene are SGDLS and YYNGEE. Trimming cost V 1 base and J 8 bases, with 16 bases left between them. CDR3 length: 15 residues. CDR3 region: CASSVRRGPSDEQFF. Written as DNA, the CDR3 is TGTGCCAGCAGCGTACGGCGGGGACCCTCGGATGAGCAGTTCTTC.

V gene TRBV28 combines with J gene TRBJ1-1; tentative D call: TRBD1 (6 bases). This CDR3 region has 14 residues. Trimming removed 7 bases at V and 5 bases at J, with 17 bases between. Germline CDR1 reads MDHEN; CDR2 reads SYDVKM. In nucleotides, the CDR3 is TGTGCCAGCAATTTGTATAGGGGGTTGACTGAAGCTTTCTTT. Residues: CASNLYRGLTEAFF. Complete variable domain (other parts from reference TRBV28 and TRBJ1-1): DVKVTQSSRYLVKRTGEKVFLECVQDMDHENMFWYRQDPGLGLRLIYFSYDVKMKEKGDIPEGYSVSREKKERFSLILESASTNQTSMYLCASNLYRGLTEAFFGQGTRLTVV.

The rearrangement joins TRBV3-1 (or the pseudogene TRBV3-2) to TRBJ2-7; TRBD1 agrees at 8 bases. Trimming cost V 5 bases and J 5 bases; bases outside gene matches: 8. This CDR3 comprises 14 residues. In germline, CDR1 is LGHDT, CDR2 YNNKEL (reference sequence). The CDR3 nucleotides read TGTGCCAGCAGCAAGGGTGACAGGGGCAACGAGCAGTACTTC. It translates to CASSKGDRGNEQYF.

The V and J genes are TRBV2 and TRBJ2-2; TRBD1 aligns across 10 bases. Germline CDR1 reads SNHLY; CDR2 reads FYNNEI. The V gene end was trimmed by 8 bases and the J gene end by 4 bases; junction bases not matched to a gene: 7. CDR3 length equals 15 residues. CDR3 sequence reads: CASLRQGATTGELFF. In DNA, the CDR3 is TGTGCCAGCCTGAGACAGGGGGCGACCACCGGGGAGCTGTTTTTT.

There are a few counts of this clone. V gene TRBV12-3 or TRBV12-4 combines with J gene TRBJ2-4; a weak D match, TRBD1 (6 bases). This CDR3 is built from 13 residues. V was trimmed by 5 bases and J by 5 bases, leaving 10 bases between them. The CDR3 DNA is TGTGCCAGCAGTACCGGGACACAAAACATTCAGTACTTC. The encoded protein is CASSTGTQNIQYF.

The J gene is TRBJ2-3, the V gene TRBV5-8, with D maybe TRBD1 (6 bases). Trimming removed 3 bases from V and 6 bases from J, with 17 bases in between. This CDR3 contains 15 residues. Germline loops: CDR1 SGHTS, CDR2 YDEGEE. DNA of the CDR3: TGTGCCAGCAGCTCGACAGGTTGGGCCGTTGATACGCAGTATTTT. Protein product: CASSSTGWAVDTQYF.

The CDR3, as DNA: TGTGCCAGCAGTCAAAGCGAGACCCAGTACTTC. Its protein is CASSQSETQYF. The chain couples TRBV6-2 or TRBV6-3 to TRBJ2-5, with D uncertain. Germline values: CDR1 MNHEY, CDR2 SVGEGT. CDR3 length: 11 residues. Deletions cut 5 bases from V and 5 bases from J, with 6 bases between.

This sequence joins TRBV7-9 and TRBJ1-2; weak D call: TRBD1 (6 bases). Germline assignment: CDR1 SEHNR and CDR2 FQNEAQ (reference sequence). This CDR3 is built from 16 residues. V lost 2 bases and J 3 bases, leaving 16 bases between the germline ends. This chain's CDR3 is CASSLSVSGVDYGYTF. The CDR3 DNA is TGTGCCAGCAGCTTATCTGTTTCAGGGGTGGACTATGGCTACACCTTC. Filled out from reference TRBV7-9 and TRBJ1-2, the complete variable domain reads DTGVSQNPRHKITKRGQNVTFRCDPISEHNRLYWYRQTLGQGPEFLTYFQNEAQLEKSRLLSDRFSAERPKGSFSTLEIQRTEQGDSAMYLCASSLSVSGVDYGYTFGSGTRLTVV.

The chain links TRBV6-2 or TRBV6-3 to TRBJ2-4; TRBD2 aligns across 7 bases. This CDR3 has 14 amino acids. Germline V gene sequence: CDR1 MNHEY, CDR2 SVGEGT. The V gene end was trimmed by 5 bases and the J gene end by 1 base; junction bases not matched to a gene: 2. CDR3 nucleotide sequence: TGTGCCAGCAGTCGGGGGGTCGCCAAAAACATTCAGTACTTC. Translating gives CASSRGVAKNIQYF.

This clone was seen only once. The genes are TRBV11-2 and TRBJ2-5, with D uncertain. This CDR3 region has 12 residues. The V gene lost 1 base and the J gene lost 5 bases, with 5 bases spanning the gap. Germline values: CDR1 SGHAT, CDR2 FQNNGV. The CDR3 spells CASSLVRETQYF. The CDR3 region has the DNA TGTGCCAGCAGCTTAGTTCGTGAGACCCAGTACTTC.

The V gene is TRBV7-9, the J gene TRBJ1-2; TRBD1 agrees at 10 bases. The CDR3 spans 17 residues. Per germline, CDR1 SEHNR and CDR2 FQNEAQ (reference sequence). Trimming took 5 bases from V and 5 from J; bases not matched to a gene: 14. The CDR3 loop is CASSPGTGDRIRYGYTF. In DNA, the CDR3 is TGTGCCAGCAGCCCAGGGACAGGGGATCGTATTCGTTATGGCTACACCTTC.

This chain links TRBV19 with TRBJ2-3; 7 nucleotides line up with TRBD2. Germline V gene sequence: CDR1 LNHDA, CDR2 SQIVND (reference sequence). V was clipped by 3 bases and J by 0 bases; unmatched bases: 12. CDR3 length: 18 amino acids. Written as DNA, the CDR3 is TGTGCCAGTAGTATTGCCCCTCGGCGGGGGACTAGCACAGATACGCAGTATTTT. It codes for CASSIAPRRGTSTDTQYF.

The CDR3 DNA follows: TGTGCCAGCAGCTTACGGGTCCGCACAGATACGCAGTATTTT. Protein: CASSLRVRTDTQYF. This sequence joins TRBV7-3 and TRBJ2-3; no definite D call. The CDR3 has 14 residues. CDR1 and CDR2 (germline): SGHTA, FQGTGA. V lost 2 bases and J 1 base, leaving 7 bases between the germline ends.

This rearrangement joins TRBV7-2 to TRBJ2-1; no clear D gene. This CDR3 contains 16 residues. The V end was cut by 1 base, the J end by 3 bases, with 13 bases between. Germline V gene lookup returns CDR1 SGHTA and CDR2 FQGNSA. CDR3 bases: TGTGCCAGCAGCTTAGTTTCGTCGGGTGGCTACAATGAGCAGTTCTTC. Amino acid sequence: CASSLVSSGGYNEQFF. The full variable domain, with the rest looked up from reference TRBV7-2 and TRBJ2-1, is GAGVSQSPSNKVTEKGKDVELRCDPISGHTALYWYRQSLGQGLEFLIYFQGNSAPDKSGLPSDRFSAERTGGSVSTLTIQRTQQEDSAVYLCASSLVSSGGYNEQFFGPGTRLTVL.

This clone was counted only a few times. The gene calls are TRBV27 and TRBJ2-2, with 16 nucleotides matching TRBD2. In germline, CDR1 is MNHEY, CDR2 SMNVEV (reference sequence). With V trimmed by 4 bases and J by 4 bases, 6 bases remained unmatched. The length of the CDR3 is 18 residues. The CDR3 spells CASSSGTSGRGSTGELFF. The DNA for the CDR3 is TGTGCCAGCAGTTCCGGGACTAGCGGGAGGGGGAGCACCGGGGAGCTGTTTTTT.

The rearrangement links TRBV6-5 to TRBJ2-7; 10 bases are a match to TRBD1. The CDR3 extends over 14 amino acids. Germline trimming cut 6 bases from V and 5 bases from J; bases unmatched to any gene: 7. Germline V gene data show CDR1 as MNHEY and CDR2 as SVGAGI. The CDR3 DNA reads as TGTGCCAGCAGCAAGGACAGGGGGTGGAACGAGCAGTACTTC. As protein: CASSKDRGWNEQYF.

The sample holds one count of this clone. The CDR3 DNA reads as TGTGCCACCAGTGATGGCATTGATGAGGCTGAAGCTTTCTTT. This gives the protein CATSDGIDEAEAFF. V and J are TRBV24-1 and TRBJ1-1; D uncertain. Per germline, CDR1 KGHDR and CDR2 SFDVKD. With 3 bases removed from V and 6 bases from J, the gap between germline ends came to 13 bases. This CDR3 region has 14 residues.

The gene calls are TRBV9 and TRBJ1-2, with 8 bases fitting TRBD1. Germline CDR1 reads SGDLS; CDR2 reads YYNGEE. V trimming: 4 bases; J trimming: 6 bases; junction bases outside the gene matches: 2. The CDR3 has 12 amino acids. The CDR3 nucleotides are TGTGCCAGCAGCCGGACAGGGAATGGCTACACCTTC. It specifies CASSRTGNGYTF.

In nucleotides, the CDR3 is TGTGCCAGTCAAGCGGGGATCCATGAAGCTTTCTTT. Amino acid sequence: CASQAGIHEAFF. This chain connects TRBV27 to TRBJ1-1, with D unclear. The V gene lost 9 bases and the J gene lost 7 bases, with 15 bases spanning the gap. CDR1 MNHEY and CDR2 SMNVEV come from the germline V gene (reference sequence). This CDR3 region has 12 residues.

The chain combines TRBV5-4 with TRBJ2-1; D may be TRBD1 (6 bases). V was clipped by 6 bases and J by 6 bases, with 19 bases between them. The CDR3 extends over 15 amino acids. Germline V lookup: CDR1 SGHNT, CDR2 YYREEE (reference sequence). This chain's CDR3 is CASNPGRSGANEQFF. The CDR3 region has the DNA TGTGCCAGCAACCCTGGGCGATCAGGGGCCAATGAGCAGTTCTTC. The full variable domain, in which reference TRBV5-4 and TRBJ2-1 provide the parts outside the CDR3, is ETGVTQSPTHLIKTRGQQVTLRCSSQSGHNTVSWYQQALGQGPQFIFQYYREEENGRGNFPPRFSGLQFPNYSSELNVNALELDDSALYLCASNPGRSGANEQFFGPGTRLTVL.

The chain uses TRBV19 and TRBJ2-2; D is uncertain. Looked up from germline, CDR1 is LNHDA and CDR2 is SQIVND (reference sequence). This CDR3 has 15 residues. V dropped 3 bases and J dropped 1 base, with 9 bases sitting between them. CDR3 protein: CASSISTGNTGELFF. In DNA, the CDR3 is TGTGCCAGTAGTATCTCAACTGGGAACACCGGGGAGCTGTTTTTT.